The 26 T cell receptor beta chains below were found in one sample sequenced in a study of regulatory T cells in long-lasting Graves disease. The time point is: newly diagnosed GD, antithyroid drugs for less than 3 months. Extracted RNA from PBMCs served as the source of the TCR library. Combining iRepertoire HTBI primers with Arm-PCR of CDR3 regions, the authors built TCR beta libraries. TCRdb itself ran the multiplex PCR reads through MiXCR, one entry per CDR3 protein. Of 400,000 to 550,000 distinct CDR3 sequences listed, about 15% are singletons. These data are also associated with another study on T cells in Graves' hyperthyroidism and ophthalmopathy.

This material consisted of peripheral blood mononuclear cells (PBMCs), taken at new diagnosis, from a patient treated with antithyroid drugs. The origin of the receptors is a woman in her twenties or thirties with Graves disease.

This clonotype was observed at least ten times. The rearrangement links TRBV18 to TRBJ1-1, with D possibly TRBD1 on 6 matching bases. V dropped 3 bases and J dropped 6 bases, with 14 bases sitting between them. Looked up from germline, CDR1 is KGHSH and CDR2 is LQKENI. The CDR3 loop spans 14 amino acids. CDR3 protein: CASSPYRAGPEAFF. CDR3 DNA: TGTGCCAGCTCACCCTACAGGGCTGGCCCTGAAGCTTTCTTT. Based on the CDR3 plus reference TRBV18 and TRBJ1-1, the full variable domain is NAGVMQNPRHLVRRRGQEARLRCSPMKGHSHVYWYRQLPEEGLKFMVYLQKENIIDESGMPKERFSAEFPKEGPSILRIQQVVRGDSAAYFCASSPYRAGPEAFFGQGTRLTVV.

CDR3 nucleotides: TGTGCCAGTAGTACGACAGGGGAGTATGGCTACACCTTC. Translated, it gives CASSTTGEYGYTF. This chain links TRBV19 with TRBJ1-2, with 8 bases fitting TRBD1. CDR3 length equals 13 residues. V shed 4 bases, J shed 5 bases, and the junction held 3 bases outside the gene matches. Germline CDR1 LNHDA, CDR2 SQIVND (reference sequence). Filled out from reference TRBV19 and TRBJ1-2, the complete variable domain reads DGGITQSPKYLFRKEGQNVTLSCEQNLNHDAMYWYRQDPGQGLRLIYYSQIVNDFQKGDIAEGYSVSREKKESFPLTVTSAQKNPTAFYLCASSTTGEYGYTFGSGTRLTVV.

This clonotype appeared many times. The chain recombines TRBV3-1 with TRBJ1-2; 8 bases map to TRBD1. From germline, CDR1 is LGHDT and CDR2 YNNKEL (reference sequence). The trim removed 2 bases at V and 2 bases at J, leaving 10 bases unmatched. The CDR3 covers 17 residues. DNA of the CDR3: TGTGCCAGCAGCCAATTTGCGTCAGGGGGCGAGAACTATGGCTACACCTTC. Residues: CASSQFASGGENYGYTF.

J is TRBJ1-2 and V is TRBV11-2, with D perhaps TRBD1 (5 bases). This CDR3 contains 13 residues. CDR1 and CDR2 (germline): SGHAT, FQNNGV. V was clipped by 5 bases and J by 4 bases, with 11 bases between them. CDR3 nucleotide sequence: TGTGCCAGCAGCATCTCGGGGGGCTATGGCTACACCTTC. It encodes CASSISGGYGYTF.

The sample holds many counts of this clonotype. The chain carries TRBV4-3 and TRBJ2-3, with TRBD2 identical over 7 bases. Unmatched junction bases numbered 9, after V lost 2 bases and J lost 4 bases. CDR3 length: 16 residues. From germline, CDR1 is LGHNA and CDR2 YSLEER. The CDR3 coding sequence is TGCGCCAGCAGCCAATTTGCGGGAGAGGGCGCAGATACGCAGTATTTT. Translating gives CASSQFAGEGADTQYF.

This clonotype was detected a few times. A much larger clone is a single base away; this may be a read error. This chain joins TRBV5-1 and TRBJ2-2; D is possibly TRBD2 (6 bases). The CDR3 consists of 15 residues. Germline CDR1 SGHRS, CDR2 YFSETQ. The CDR3 loop is CASSYVGVDTGGLFF. The CDR3 DNA sequence: TGCGCCAGCAGCTACGTGGGAGTCGACACCGGGGGGCTGTTTTTT.

This clonotype occurred many times. V gene TRBV20-1 combines with J gene TRBJ2-1, with D possibly matching TRBD1 (5 bases). The CDR3 contains 13 residues. From germline, CDR1 is DFQATT and CDR2 SNEGSKA (reference sequence). Trimming removed 5 bases from V and 9 bases from J, with 17 bases in between. CDR3 in amino acids: CSAPRGSGPEQFF. The DNA for the CDR3 is TGCAGTGCTCCAAGGGGTTCTGGCCCTGAGCAGTTCTTC.

Remarks on this clonotype: A far more abundant clone sits one base away, making this likely a read error. This chain joins TRBV5-1 and TRBJ2-5, with 7 bases identical to TRBD1. The germline gives CDR1 SGHRS, CDR2 YFSETQ. The CDR3 has 14 residues. The CDR3 bases are TGTGCCAGCAGCCTCAGGGACAGACAAGAGGCCCAGTACTTC. Encoded protein: CASSLRDRQEAQYF. Full variable domain (remainder filled in from reference TRBV5-1 and TRBJ2-5): KAGVTQTPRYLIKTRGQQVTLSCSPISGHRSVSWYQQTPGQGLQFLFEYFSETQRNKGNFPGRFSGRQFSNSRSEMNVSTLELGDSALYLCASSLRDRQEAQYFGPGTRLLVL.

This clonotype has at least ten counts. The V and J genes are TRBV7-2 and TRBJ2-1; TRBD2 aligns across 14 bases. CDR3 length equals 15 residues. The V gene's germline CDR1 is SGHTA and CDR2 FQGNSA. V lost 4 bases and J lost 10; bases outside the gene matches: 6. CDR3 sequence: CASSSSGTSGREQFF. The DNA of the CDR3 is TGTGCCAGCAGCTCGTCCGGGACTAGCGGGAGAGAGCAGTTCTTC.

This clonotype was detected many times. The gene calls are TRBV28 and TRBJ2-7; 9 bases agree with TRBD1. Germline lookup yields CDR1 MDHEN and CDR2 SYDVKM. With 7 bases clipped from V and 0 bases from J, the junction kept 7 bases outside the gene matches. This CDR3 contains 15 residues. Here the CDR3 DNA reads TGTGCCAGCACCCGGACAGGGGCCGTCTCCTACGAGCAGTACTTC. Translated, it gives CASTRTGAVSYEQYF.

This clonotype appeared many times. This chain links TRBV7-8 with TRBJ2-1; TRBD2 matches 14 bases. The V segment lost 4 bases and the J segment 2 bases; nucleotides outside the gene matches: 4. CDR1 is SGHVS and CDR2 is FQNEAQ in the germline V gene. This CDR3 region has 17 residues. The CDR3 region is CASSYGTSGSPYNEQFF. In DNA form, the CDR3 reads TGTGCCAGCAGCTACGGGACTAGCGGGAGCCCCTACAATGAGCAGTTCTTC.

A remark on this clonotype: A much larger clone is a single base away; this may be a read error. This chain uses TRBV2 with TRBJ2-6; D call uncertain. CDR1 is SNHLY, CDR2 FYNNEI, per germline. The CDR3 covers 13 residues. CDR3 residues: CASGEVGANVLTF. In DNA form, the CDR3 reads TGTGCCAGCGGTGAAGTTGGGGCCAACGTCCTGACTTTC.

The chain has TRBV12-3 or TRBV12-4 and TRBJ2-7, with a tentative D call TRBD2 (5 bases). This CDR3 spans 16 amino acids. V lost 0 bases and J lost 5, with 17 bases in between. This chain's CDR3 is CASSLALAVARHEQYF. Here the CDR3 DNA reads TGTGCCAGCAGTTTAGCCCTAGCCGTAGCCAGGCACGAGCAGTACTTC.

The CDR3 spells CASSPTGGGEKLFF. The CDR3, as DNA: TGTGCCAGCAGTCCGACCGGAGGGGGGGAAAAACTGTTTTTT. The rearrangement uses TRBV12-3 or TRBV12-4 and TRBJ1-4, with D maybe TRBD1 (6 bases). V was trimmed by 5 bases and J by 8 bases, leaving 15 bases between them. This CDR3 contains 14 residues.

This clonotype was seen many times. The genes are TRBV7-2 and TRBJ1-3; D is undetermined. The CDR3 covers 16 residues. Germline CDR1 reads SGHTA; CDR2 reads FQGNSA. V was trimmed by 0 bases and J by 4 bases, leaving 13 bases between them. CDR3 region: CASSLAPLGAGNTIYF. The CDR3 nucleotides read TGTGCCAGCAGCTTAGCCCCATTGGGCGCAGGAAACACCATATATTTT.

Regarding this clonotype: A much more abundant neighbour one base away suggests this may be a read error. This chain links TRBV7-9 with TRBJ1-4; maybe TRBD1 (5 bases). CDR3 size: 15 residues. Germline lookup yields CDR1 SEHNR and CDR2 FQNEAQ (reference sequence). The CDR3 nucleotides are TGTGCCAGCGGCTTAGAGGGACGGAGTGGCGAAAAACTGTTTTTT. Its protein product is CASGLEGRSGEKLFF.

The gene calls are TRBV5-1 and TRBJ1-2; possible D gene TRBD1, 5 bases. Germline CDR1 reads SGHRS; CDR2 reads YFSETQ. This CDR3 contains 14 residues. Trimming removed 5 bases at V and 5 bases at J, with 16 bases between. CDR3 sequence (DNA): TGCGCCAGCAGACCAGAGGGGCGAGGGTATGGCTACACCTTC. This codes for CASRPEGRGYGYTF.

The chain links TRBV10-1 to TRBJ2-1; D might be TRBD1 (6 bases). This CDR3 has 17 residues. Germline V gene sequence: CDR1 WNHNN, CDR2 SYGVQD (reference sequence). V was clipped by 0 bases and J by 7 bases, with 19 bases between them. CDR3 loop: CASSESKVGAKSNEQFF. The CDR3, as DNA: TGCGCCAGCAGTGAGTCGAAAGTGGGGGCCAAGTCGAATGAGCAGTTCTTC.

The rearrangement links TRBV7-2 to TRBJ1-3; 8 bases agree with TRBD1. The CDR3 is 16 amino acids. Germline V gene sequence: CDR1 SGHTA, CDR2 FQGNSA. Trimming took 1 base from V and 7 from J; bases not matched to a gene: 9. CDR3 region: CASSLVASGGANTIYF. The CDR3, as DNA: TGTGCCAGCAGCTTAGTAGCCTCAGGGGGCGCGAACACCATATATTTT. The entire variable domain, with the rest obtained from reference TRBV7-2 and TRBJ1-3, is as follows: GAGVSQSPSNKVTEKGKDVELRCDPISGHTALYWYRQSLGQGLEFLIYFQGNSAPDKSGLPSDRFSAERTGGSVSTLTIQRTQQEDSAVYLCASSLVASGGANTIYFGEGSWLTVV.

This clonotype was picked up many times. The CDR3 region has the DNA TGTGCCAGCAGTTGCACCACAGGGTTGGAGACCCAGTACTTC. This encodes CASSCTTGLETQYF. J is TRBJ2-5 and V is TRBV28; a weak D match, TRBD1 (6 bases). With 4 bases removed from V and 5 bases from J, the gap between germline ends came to 14 bases. The CDR3 consists of 14 residues. Germline assignment: CDR1 MDHEN and CDR2 SYDVKM.

This clonotype was seen repeatedly, ten times or more. This chain connects TRBV20-1 to TRBJ2-1, with 7 bases aligning to TRBD2. The length of the CDR3 is 16 residues. The V gene end was trimmed by 3 bases and the J gene end by 0 bases; junction bases not matched to a gene: 8. Looked up from germline, CDR1 is DFQATT and CDR2 is SNEGSKA (reference sequence). The DNA for the CDR3 is TGCAGTGCTAGTGGTCTAGCGGAGAGCTCCTACAATGAGCAGTTCTTC. It specifies CSASGLAESSYNEQFF.

This clonotype was detected ten times or more. V usage is TRBV19 and J usage is TRBJ2-1; no clear D. The CDR3 totals 12 residues. V shed 5 bases and J shed 6 bases, with 8 bases lying between them. Per germline, CDR1 LNHDA and CDR2 SQIVND (reference sequence). CDR3 nucleotide sequence: TGTGCCAGTAGTCCCCTTTCCAATGAGCAGTTCTTC. Translation gives CASSPLSNEQFF.

The rearrangement joins TRBV9 to TRBJ2-7, with a possible D match to TRBD2 (5 bases). Between the trimmed V and J ends, which lost 4 bases and 5 bases, there was a span of 16 bases. This CDR3 region has 14 residues. Germline CDR1 SGDLS, CDR2 YYNGEE. The CDR3 DNA is TGTGCCAGCAGCCTCGGAGAGGGATATCACGAGCAGTACTTC. It yields the protein CASSLGEGYHEQYF.

This clonotype was recorded many times. This rearrangement joins TRBV30 to TRBJ2-1; D is unresolved. Germline lookup yields CDR1 GTSNPN and CDR2 SVGIG (reference sequence). Between the trimmed V and J ends, which lost 0 bases and 7 bases, there was a span of 7 bases. This CDR3 has 12 residues. CDR3 coding DNA: TGTGCCTGGAGTGTGGGTCAGAATGAGCAGTTCTTC. The encoded protein is CAWSVGQNEQFF.

This clonotype was detected ten times or more. The chain has TRBV28 and TRBJ2-7; D is possibly TRBD2 (6 bases). The germline V gene has CDR1 MDHEN and CDR2 SYDVKM. Trimming removed 6 bases at V and 7 bases at J, with 19 bases between. CDR3 length equals 14 residues. CDR3 in amino acids: CASSPPGALGEQYF. In DNA form, the CDR3 reads TGTGCCAGCAGCCCACCGGGAGCACTAGGGGAGCAGTACTTC.

This clonotype was seen at least ten times. The chain has TRBV28 and TRBJ1-4; D perhaps matches TRBD1 (6 bases). V was cut by 1 base and J by 10 bases, with 13 bases left in between. CDR1 is MDHEN, CDR2 SYDVKM, per germline. The CDR3 length is 14 residues. For the CDR3, the DNA is TGTGCCAGCAGTTTATTCAGGGAAGGGGGAAAACTGTTTTTT. It codes for CASSLFREGGKLFF.